One and the same sample provided the 12 T cell receptor beta chains below, sequenced in a study of blood T cells in healthy people across ages. A J-beta primer mix and a sample-barcoded 5' primer were used in a second PCR of about 6 to 12 cycles. Using its own MiXCR run on the 5' RACE reads, TCRdb lists one record per CDR3 protein. The data show approximately 780,000 distinct CDR3 sequences, roughly 25% seen once. The same sample was also studied in work on T cells of mothers and their children.

Sequencing was performed on blood. The receptors come from a boy younger than 18 in good health.

In its sample, this clonotype was seen a few times. V and J are TRBV29-1 and TRBJ1-1, with 7 bases lining up with TRBD1. CDR1 is SQVTM, CDR2 ANQGSEA, per germline. There are 12 residues in the CDR3. The CDR3 reads CKGGEGNTEAFF. In nucleotides, the CDR3 is TGCAAAGGGGGCGAGGGGAACACTGAAGCTTTCTTT.

This clonotype was counted between two and nine times. The chain couples TRBV6-2 or TRBV6-3 to TRBJ2-7; D might be TRBD2 (5 bases). The V gene's germline CDR1 is MNHEY and CDR2 SVGEGT. V was clipped by 2 bases and J by 6 bases, with 11 bases between them. This CDR3 comprises 13 residues. CDR3 sequence (DNA): TGTGCCAGCAGTTACGATCGAGGGCGCGAGCAGTACTTC. Amino acids: CASSYDRGREQYF.

This clonotype came up a few times. The chain uses TRBV29-1 and TRBJ2-5; 9 nucleotides line up with TRBD1. This CDR3 is 14 amino acids long. The V segment lost 7 bases and the J segment 4 bases; nucleotides outside the gene matches: 10. Germline lookup yields CDR1 SQVTM and CDR2 ANQGSEA. The chain's CDR3 is CSANGQGWSETQYF. CDR3 coding DNA: TGCAGCGCAAACGGACAGGGGTGGTCAGAGACCCAGTACTTC.

This clonotype was seen many times. The chain couples TRBV7-3 to TRBJ2-6; possible D gene TRBD2, 6 bases. The V gene's germline CDR1 is SGHTA and CDR2 FQGTGA. V shed 6 bases and J shed 0 bases, with 9 bases lying between them. This CDR3 contains 15 residues. The CDR3 nucleotides read TGTGCCAGCAGTGGGGGGAGCTCTGGGGCCAACGTCCTGACTTTC. It specifies CASSGGSSGANVLTF.

This chain joins TRBV7-9 and TRBJ2-5; 13 bases are shared with TRBD2. The CDR3 is 19 amino acids. With V trimmed by 4 bases and J by 2 bases, 13 bases remained unmatched. Germline CDR1 is SEHNR and CDR2 is FQNEAQ (reference sequence). In DNA form, the CDR3 reads TGTGCCAGCAGCTCGAAGTACGGACTAGCGGGGGCCCATCAAGAGACCCAGTACTTC. It codes for CASSSKYGLAGAHQETQYF.

The chain links TRBV30 to TRBJ2-7; 8 bases align to TRBD1. Germline V gives CDR1 GTSNPN, CDR2 SVGIG (reference sequence). The CDR3 totals 20 residues. The trim removed 0 bases at V and 3 bases at J, leaving 22 bases unmatched. In DNA, the CDR3 is TGTGCCTGGAGTGTAGTCCCTGGACAGGGACACTCAGGCGGTATCTACGAGCAGTACTTC. Amino acids: CAWSVVPGQGHSGGIYEQYF.

This rearrangement joins TRBV20-1 to TRBJ1-2; 9 bases agree with TRBD1. Looked up from germline, CDR1 is DFQATT and CDR2 is SNEGSKA (reference sequence). The CDR3 extends over 14 amino acids. Trimming took 3 bases from V and 7 from J; bases not matched to a gene: 9. The CDR3 region is CSASAPGQGSGYTF. Written as DNA, the CDR3 is TGCAGTGCTAGTGCCCCGGGACAGGGAAGTGGCTACACCTTC.

This clonotype showed up just once. The genes are TRBV5-1 and TRBJ2-3, with a tentative D call TRBD2 (6 bases). The ends were cut back, 1 base at V and 2 bases at J, with 17 bases in the middle. Germline lookup yields CDR1 SGHRS and CDR2 YFSETQ. This CDR3 has 17 amino acids. The CDR3 reads CASSLPTLALNTDTQYF. CDR3 nucleotides: TGCGCCAGCAGCTTGCCTACCCTAGCGCTAAACACAGATACGCAGTATTTT. Variable domain in full (rest from reference TRBV5-1 and TRBJ2-3): KAGVTQTPRYLIKTRGQQVTLSCSPISGHRSVSWYQQTPGQGLQFLFEYFSETQRNKGNFPGRFSGRQFSNSRSEMNVSTLELGDSALYLCASSLPTLALNTDTQYFGPGTRLTVL.

The gene calls are TRBV12-3 or TRBV12-4 and TRBJ2-1, with D maybe TRBD1 (6 bases). Trimming cost V 6 bases and J 6 bases, with 12 bases left between them. The CDR3 covers 13 residues. The DNA for the CDR3 is TGTGCCAGCAGGAAAACAGGGTCCAATGAGCAGTTCTTC. The encoded protein is CASRKTGSNEQFF.

This clonotype has a handful of counts. The J gene is TRBJ1-4, the V gene TRBV6-1; TRBD1 agrees at 8 bases. There are 14 residues in the CDR3. The junction had 3 bases not matched to a gene; V was cut back by 3 bases and J by 6 bases. CDR1 and CDR2 (germline): MNHNS, SASEGT. DNA for the CDR3: TGTGCCAGCAGTGAGGACAGGGTACATGAAAAACTGTTTTTT. Protein product: CASSEDRVHEKLFF.

This clonotype was recorded many times. The chain combines TRBV29-1 with TRBJ1-3; D not resolved. The CDR3 sequence is 16 residues long. Germline V gives CDR1 SQVTM, CDR2 ANQGSEA. V was trimmed by 0 bases and J by 1 base, leaving 13 bases between them. The CDR3 protein is CSVEDRTTGSGNTIYF. CDR3 bases: TGCAGCGTTGAAGATCGTACTACCGGGTCTGGAAACACCATATATTTT.

J is TRBJ2-1 and V is TRBV7-8, with unresolved D. Trimming took off 3 bases at V and 9 bases at J, with 9 bases between the two ends. CDR1 is SGHVS and CDR2 is FQNEAQ in the germline V gene. CDR3 length: 12 amino acids. The CDR3 nucleotides read TGTGCCAGCAGCTTGTCAACGGGTGAGCAGTTCTTC. Translated: CASSLSTGEQFF.